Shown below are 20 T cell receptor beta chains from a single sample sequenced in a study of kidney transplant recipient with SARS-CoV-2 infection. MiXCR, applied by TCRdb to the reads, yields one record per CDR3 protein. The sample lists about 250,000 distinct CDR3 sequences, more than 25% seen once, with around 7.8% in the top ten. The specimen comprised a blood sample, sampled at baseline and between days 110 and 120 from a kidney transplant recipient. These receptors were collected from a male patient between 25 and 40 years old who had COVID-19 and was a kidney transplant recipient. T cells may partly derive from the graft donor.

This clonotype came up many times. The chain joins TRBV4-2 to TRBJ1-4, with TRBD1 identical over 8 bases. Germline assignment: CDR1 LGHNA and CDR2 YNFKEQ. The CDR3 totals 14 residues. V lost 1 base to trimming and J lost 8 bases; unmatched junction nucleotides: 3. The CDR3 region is CASSQGTGPEKLFF. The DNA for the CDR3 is TGTGCCAGCAGCCAAGGGACAGGGCCCGAAAAACTGTTTTTT.

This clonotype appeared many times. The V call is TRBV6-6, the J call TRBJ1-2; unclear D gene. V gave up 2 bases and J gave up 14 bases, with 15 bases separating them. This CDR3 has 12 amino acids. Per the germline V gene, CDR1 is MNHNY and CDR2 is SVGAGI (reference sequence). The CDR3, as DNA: TGTGCCAGCAGTTACGACCCAGTTTCGACTACCTTC. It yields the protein CASSYDPVSTTF.

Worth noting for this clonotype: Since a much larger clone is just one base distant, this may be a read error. In DNA, the CDR3 is TGCGCCAGCAGCCAGGCTGATGTGGGATATGGCCACACCTTC. It encodes CASSQADVGYGHTF. This chain links TRBV4-1 with TRBJ1-2; D not resolved. This CDR3 contains 14 residues. Looked up from germline, CDR1 is MGHRA and CDR2 is YSYEKL.

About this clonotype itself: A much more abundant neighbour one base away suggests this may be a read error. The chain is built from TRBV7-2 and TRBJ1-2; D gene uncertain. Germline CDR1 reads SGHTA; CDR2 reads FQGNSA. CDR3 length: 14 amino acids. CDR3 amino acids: CVSSLEIGVDGYTF. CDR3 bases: TGTGTCAGCAGCTTAGAAATTGGGGTTGATGGCTACACCTTC.

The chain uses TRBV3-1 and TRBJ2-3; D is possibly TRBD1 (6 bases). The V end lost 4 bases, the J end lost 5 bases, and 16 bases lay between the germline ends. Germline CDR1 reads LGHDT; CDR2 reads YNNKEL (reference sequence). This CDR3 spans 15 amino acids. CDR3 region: CASSPFGAGEDTQYF. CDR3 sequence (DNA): TGTGCCAGCAGCCCCTTCGGGGCAGGGGAAGATACGCAGTATTTT.

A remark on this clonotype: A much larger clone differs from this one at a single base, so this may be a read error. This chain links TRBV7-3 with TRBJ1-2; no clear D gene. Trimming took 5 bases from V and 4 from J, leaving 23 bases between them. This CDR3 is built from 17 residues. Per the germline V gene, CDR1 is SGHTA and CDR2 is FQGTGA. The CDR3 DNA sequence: TGTGCCAGCAGCGTCGCCAGGCTTACCCGAAAGACCTATGGCTACACCTTC. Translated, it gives CASSVARLTRKTYGYTF.

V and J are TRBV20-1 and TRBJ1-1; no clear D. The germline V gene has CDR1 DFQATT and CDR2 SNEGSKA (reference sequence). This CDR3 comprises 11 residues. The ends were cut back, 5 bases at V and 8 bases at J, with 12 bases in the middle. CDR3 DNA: TGCAGTGCTGGTAAGAGCCTCGAAGCTTTCTTT. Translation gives CSAGKSLEAFF.

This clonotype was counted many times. Here the CDR3 DNA reads TGTGCCAGCAGCGTCTGGTACACCCTTCGAAAGACCTATGGCTACACCTTC. It yields the protein CASSVWYTLRKTYGYTF. The chain couples TRBV3-1 to TRBJ1-2; D call uncertain. Germline loops: CDR1 LGHDT, CDR2 YNNKEL (reference sequence). The CDR3 is made up of 17 amino acids. Trimming cost V 5 bases and J 4 bases, with 23 bases left between them.

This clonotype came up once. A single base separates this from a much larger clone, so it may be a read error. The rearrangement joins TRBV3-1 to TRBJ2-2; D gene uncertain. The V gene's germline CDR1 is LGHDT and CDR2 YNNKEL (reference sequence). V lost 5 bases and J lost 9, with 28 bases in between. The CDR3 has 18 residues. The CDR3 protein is CASSSQIPISGLTRELFF. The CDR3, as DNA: TGTGCCAGCAGCTCTCAAATTCCCATTTCAGGCTTGACCAGGGAGCTGTTTTTT.

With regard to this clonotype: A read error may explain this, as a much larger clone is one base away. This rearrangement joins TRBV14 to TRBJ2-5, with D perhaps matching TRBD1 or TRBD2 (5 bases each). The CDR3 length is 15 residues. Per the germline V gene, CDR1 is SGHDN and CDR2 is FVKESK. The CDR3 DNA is TGTGCCAGCAGCCAAGTGAAGGGAGTAGGGGAGACCCGGTACTTC. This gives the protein CASSQVKGVGETRYF. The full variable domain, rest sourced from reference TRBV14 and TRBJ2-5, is EAGVTQFPSHSVIEKGQTVTLRCDPISGHDNLYWYRRVMGKEIKFLLHFVKESKQDESGMPNNRFLAERTGGTYSTLKVQPAELEDSGVYFCASSQVKGVGETRYFGPGTRLLVL.

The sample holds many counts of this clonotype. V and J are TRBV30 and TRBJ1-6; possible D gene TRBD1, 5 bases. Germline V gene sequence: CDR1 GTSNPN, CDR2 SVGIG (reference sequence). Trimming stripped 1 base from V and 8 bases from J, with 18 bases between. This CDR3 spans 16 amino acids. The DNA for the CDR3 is TGTGCCTGGAGTGGTCCGGGGCAGGGATCGGATTCACCCCTCCACTTT. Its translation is CAWSGPGQGSDSPLHF.

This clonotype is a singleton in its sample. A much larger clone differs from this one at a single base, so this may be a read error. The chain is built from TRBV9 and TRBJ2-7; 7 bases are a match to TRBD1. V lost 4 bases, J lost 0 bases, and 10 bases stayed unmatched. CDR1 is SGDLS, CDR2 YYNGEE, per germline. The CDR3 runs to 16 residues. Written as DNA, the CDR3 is TGTGCCAGCAGCTCACCGACAGGGAAGGACTCCTACGAGCAGTACTTC. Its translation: CASSSPTGKDSYEQYF.

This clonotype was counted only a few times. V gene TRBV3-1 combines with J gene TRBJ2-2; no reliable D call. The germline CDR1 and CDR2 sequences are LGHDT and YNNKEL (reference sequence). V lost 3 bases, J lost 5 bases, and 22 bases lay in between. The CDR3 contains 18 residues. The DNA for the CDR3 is TGTGCCAGCAGCCATCGTTCTCCCATTTCAGGCTTGACCGGGGAGCTGTTTTTT. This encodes CASSHRSPISGLTGELFF.

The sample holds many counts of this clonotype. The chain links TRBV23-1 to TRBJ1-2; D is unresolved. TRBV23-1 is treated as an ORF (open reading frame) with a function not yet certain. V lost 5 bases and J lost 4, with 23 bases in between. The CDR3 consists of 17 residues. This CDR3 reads CASSNWRLRRKTYGYTF. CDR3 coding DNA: TGCGCCAGCAGTAACTGGAGGCTACGCAGAAAGACCTATGGCTACACCTTC.

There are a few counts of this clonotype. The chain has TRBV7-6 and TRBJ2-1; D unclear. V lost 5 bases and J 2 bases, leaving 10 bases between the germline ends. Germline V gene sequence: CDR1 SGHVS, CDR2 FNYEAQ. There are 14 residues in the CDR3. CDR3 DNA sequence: TGTGCCAGCAGCAAGGACGGTGCCTACAATGAGCAGTTCTTC. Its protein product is CASSKDGAYNEQFF.

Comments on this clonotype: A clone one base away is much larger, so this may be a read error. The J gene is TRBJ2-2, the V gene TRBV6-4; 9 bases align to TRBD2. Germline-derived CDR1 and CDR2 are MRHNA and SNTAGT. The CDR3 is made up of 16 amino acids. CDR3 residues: CASSLLAGAGTGELLF. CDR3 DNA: TGTGCCAGCAGTTTATTAGCGGGAGCTGGAACCGGGGAGCTGCTTTTT.

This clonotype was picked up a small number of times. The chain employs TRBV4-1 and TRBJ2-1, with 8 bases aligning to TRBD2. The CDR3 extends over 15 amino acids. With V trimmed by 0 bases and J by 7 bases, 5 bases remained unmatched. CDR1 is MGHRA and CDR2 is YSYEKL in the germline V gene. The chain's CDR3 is CASSQEGLAGNEQFF. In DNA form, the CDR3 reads TGCGCCAGCAGCCAAGAAGGCCTAGCGGGTAATGAGCAGTTCTTC.

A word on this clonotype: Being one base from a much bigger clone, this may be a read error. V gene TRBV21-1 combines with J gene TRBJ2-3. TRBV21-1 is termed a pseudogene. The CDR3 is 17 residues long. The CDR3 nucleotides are TGTGCCAGCAGATGGCTATTAGCTACAGCCATGCAAGATACGCAGTATTTT. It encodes CASRWLLATAMQDTQYF.

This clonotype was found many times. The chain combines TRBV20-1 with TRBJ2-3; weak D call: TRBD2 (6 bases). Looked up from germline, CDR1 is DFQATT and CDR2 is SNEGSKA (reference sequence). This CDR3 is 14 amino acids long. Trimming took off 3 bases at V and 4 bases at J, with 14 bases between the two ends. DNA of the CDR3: TGCAGTGCTAGGATCGGGAGAGAGGCAGATACGCAGTATTTT. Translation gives CSARIGREADTQYF.

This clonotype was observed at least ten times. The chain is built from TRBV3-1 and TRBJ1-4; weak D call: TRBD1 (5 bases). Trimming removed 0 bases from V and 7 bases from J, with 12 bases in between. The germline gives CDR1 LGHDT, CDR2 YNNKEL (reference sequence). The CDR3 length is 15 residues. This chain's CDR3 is CASSQDLGGSEKLFF. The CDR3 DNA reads TGTGCCAGCAGCCAAGATCTTGGGGGGTCTGAAAAACTGTTTTTT.